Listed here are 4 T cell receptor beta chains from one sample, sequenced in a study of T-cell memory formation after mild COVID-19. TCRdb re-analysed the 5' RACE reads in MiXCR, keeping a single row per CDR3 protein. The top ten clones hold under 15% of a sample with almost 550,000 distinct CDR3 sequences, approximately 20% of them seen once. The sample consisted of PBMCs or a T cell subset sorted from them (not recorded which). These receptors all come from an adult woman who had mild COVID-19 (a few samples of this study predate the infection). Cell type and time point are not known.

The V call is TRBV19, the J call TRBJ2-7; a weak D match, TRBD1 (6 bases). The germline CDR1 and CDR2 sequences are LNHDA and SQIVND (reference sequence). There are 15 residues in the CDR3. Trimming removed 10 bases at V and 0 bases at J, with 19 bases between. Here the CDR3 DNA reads TGTGCCACCCGCCACAACCGGGACAACTCCTACGAGCAGTACTTC. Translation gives CATRHNRDNSYEQYF.

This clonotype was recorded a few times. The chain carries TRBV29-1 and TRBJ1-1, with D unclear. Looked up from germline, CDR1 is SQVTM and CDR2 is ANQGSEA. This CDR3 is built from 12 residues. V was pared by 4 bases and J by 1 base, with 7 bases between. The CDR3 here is CSVGIRNTEAFF. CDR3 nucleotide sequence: TGCAGCGTTGGGATAAGGAACACTGAAGCTTTCTTT.

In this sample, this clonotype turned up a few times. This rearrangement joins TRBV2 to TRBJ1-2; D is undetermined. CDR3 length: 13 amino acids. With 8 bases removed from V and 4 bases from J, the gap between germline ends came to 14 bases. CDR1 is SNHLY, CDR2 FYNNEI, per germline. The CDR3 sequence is CASGGPLAYGYTF. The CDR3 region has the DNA TGTGCCAGCGGAGGACCGCTCGCCTATGGCTACACCTTC.

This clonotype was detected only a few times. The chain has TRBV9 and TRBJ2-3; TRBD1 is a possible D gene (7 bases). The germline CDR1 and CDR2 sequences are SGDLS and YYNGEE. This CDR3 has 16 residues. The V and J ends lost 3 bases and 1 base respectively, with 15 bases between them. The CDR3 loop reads CASSATGDSGTDTQYF. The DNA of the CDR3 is TGTGCCAGCAGCGCTACAGGGGACTCTGGCACAGATACGCAGTATTTT.